A selection of T cell receptor beta chains follows, all from one sample in a study of blood T cell repertoires in COVID-19. Repertoires were generated with immunoSEQ multiplex PCR, while TCRdb's copy carries only in-frame clones and drops some. The repertoire holds around 160,000 clones, with 70% to 90% as singletons. The source material was PBMCs or T cells enriched from blood (not recorded which). These receptors originate from a woman aged 30 to 39 with acute COVID-19. Each CDR3 is given with its conserved first and last residue. The order of the fields is J gene, V gene, clone size, D gene, CDR3 DNA, CDR3 protein. The D gene is left open where the match is weak. Rows may omit the clone size; those that give it use once, few, many or a size class.

>TRBJ2-1|TRBV9|.|TRBD2
TGTGCCAGCAGCGTGAAGATAGCGGGAGCCTACAATGAGCAGTTCTTC
CASSVKIAGAYNEQFF
>TRBJ1-2|TRBV12-3/TRBV12-4|.|.
TGTGCCAGCAGTTTGGGAGGGGAAGATGGCTACACCTTC
CASSLGGEDGYTF
>TRBJ2-3|TRBV27|.|TRBD1
TGTGCCAGCAGCTACCGGGACAGGGCGACAGATACGCAGTATTTT
CASSYRDRATDTQYF
>TRBJ1-5|TRBV2|.|.
TGTGCCAGCAGTGAATCTTTAAATCAGCCCCAGCATTTT
CASSESLNQPQHF
>TRBJ2-2|TRBV6-2/TRBV6-3|.|.
TGTGCCAGCAGTCGTTCCAGGACTTACACCGGGGAGCTGTTTTTT
CASSRSRTYTGELFF
>TRBJ2-1|TRBV28|once|TRBD2
TGTGCCAGCAGTTTATCGAGGACTAGCGGCAATGAGCAGTTCTTC
CASSLSRTSGNEQFF
>TRBJ2-7|TRBV7-6|.|TRBD1
TGTGCCAGCAGCTCCGGGACAGGGGCGGGCGAGCAGTACTTC
CASSSGTGAGEQYF
>TRBJ2-3|TRBV6-5|.|TRBD1
TGTGCCAGCAGTTACTCGAAGGGACAGGGCACAGATACGCAGTATTTT
CASSYSKGQGTDTQYF
>TRBJ1-2|TRBV30|once|.
TGTGCCTGGACACGGGGGTTCTTGGGTGGCTACACCTTC
CAWTRGFLGGYTF
>TRBJ1-2|TRBV4-1|.|.
TGCGCCAGCAGCCAACTGACAGCGAACTATGGCTACACCTTC
CASSQLTANYGYTF
>TRBJ1-2|TRBV7-9|.|TRBD1
TGTGCCAGCAGCTTCGGACAGGGGGCAAGTAGTGGCTACACCTTC
CASSFGQGASSGYTF
>TRBJ1-5|TRBV28|.|TRBD1
TGTGCCAGCAGTCACACCGGGACAGCTAGCAATCAGCCCCAGCATTTT
CASSHTGTASNQPQHF
>TRBJ1-1|TRBV18|.|.
TGTGCCAGCTCAACCGGGGGGAACACTGAAGCTTTCTTT
CASSTGGNTEAFF
>TRBJ2-1|TRBV9|.|TRBD1
TGTGCCAGCAGCGTAGGACAGGGTACTTGGTACTTTAGTGATGAGCAGTTCTTC
CASSVGQGTWYFSDEQFF
>TRBJ2-7|TRBV11-2|.|.
TGTGCCAGCAGCTTCAGCGCACCGTACTACGAGCAGTACTTC
CASSFSAPYYEQYF
>TRBJ1-1|TRBV6-5|.|.
TGTGCCAGCAGTTACTCGAAGTACAACATGAACACTGAAGCTTTCTTT
CASSYSKYNMNTEAFF